Listed below are T cell receptor beta chains from one sample, sequenced in a study of T cells in localized non-small cell lung cancer. The data were produced by immunoSEQ multiplex PCR, yet TCRdb's version contains in-frame clones alone and is incomplete. The data hold roughly 66,000 clones, with 85% to 90% observed a single time. The material was peripheral blood, obtained before any cancer treatment. These receptors were collected from a woman aged 35-70 years with stage I lung adenocarcinoma. CDR3s include the opening cysteine and the closing phenylalanine or tryptophan. The size entry is marked missing in some rows and otherwise reads once, few, many or a size class.

>.|TRBV6-6
CASSYGDRNQPQHF
>.|TRBV9
CASSGVGAANTEAFF
>.|TRBV11-2
CASGSVTGHNSPLHF
>.|TRBV7-2
CASSLARKLSNYGYTF
>.|TRBV11-2
CASNPGGGYEQYF
>.|TRBV30
CAWRIGAWGEQYF
>.|TRBV10-2
CASSRTSGNTGELFF
>.|TRBV18
CASSLYSPGATSNQPQHF
>.|TRBV27
CASSKAIYSNQPQHF
>.|TRBV18
CASSPLTNRGNEQFF
>.|TRBV30
CAWIRVLLMNTEAFF
>once|TRBV29-1
CSGTGAESYEQYF
>.|TRBV7-9
CASSLRAGGLRTEAFF
>.|TRBV13
CASSSVDTQYF
>once|TRBV6-1
CASSLTGEGTEAFF
>.|TRBV9
CASSVGVGVGEQYF
>once|TRBV6-5
CASSRRGEAFF
>once|TRBV11-2
CASRRDRGYNEQFF
>.|TRBV30
CAWKQGPSDTQYF
>.|TRBV10-3
CAISESGGEKSNQPQHF
>.|TRBV28
CASSSSDYGYTF
>once|TRBV7-3
CASSSKAGANTGELFF
>.|TRBV4-2
CASSGRTVESGYTF
>.|TRBV19
CASTSQGASNQPQHF
>.|TRBV2
CASRDRGADTQYF
>.|TRBV18
CASSPDRGRSNSPLHF
>.|TRBV6-1
CASSEGNRGGGYTF
>once|TRBV7-6
CASSSAGGSTDEQFF
>.|TRBV30
CAWSVGWRPNQPQHF
>.|TRBV4-1
CASSQDWSTPPSSGNTIYF
>.|TRBV7-8
CASSLGTGGYYEQYF
>.|TRBV5-4
CASSLDLRREGEQYF
>.|TRBV6-1
CASITGTNVKEQFF
>.|TRBV19
CASIYRGQNTEAFF
>few|TRBV9
CASSALDGRPSYEQYF
>.|TRBV6-5
CASRSTTGNEQFF
>.|TRBV7-2
CASSLNSVSYGYTF
>.|TRBV14
CASSQDPQDEQFF
>.|TRBV6-1
CASSGLARGDQPQHF
>.|TRBV6-1
CASSRSRNTEAFF
>.|TRBV4-2
CASSQGGGGETQYF
>.|TRBV28
CASSLNPGRGGSSYEQYF
>.|TRBV27
CASSFMDTEKLFF
>.|TRBV14
CASSQGVSYEQYF
>.|TRBV9
CASSAEPGLGRDTQYF
>once|TRBV7-2
CASSSRQATEAFF
>.|TRBV27
CASSRRTPLGGNTEAFF
>.|TRBV19
CAGGTSGANVLTF
>.|TRBV19
CASSVLTGTLYGYTF
>.|TRBV6-1
CASSPGTSGTGELFF